At least ten counts were recorded for the clone carrying this TCR beta chain. The sample belongs to a study of T cells after yellow fever vaccination. The CDR3 is made up of 14 amino acids. Germline V gives CDR1 SGHRS, CDR2 YFSETQ. Trimming stripped 4 bases from V and 4 bases from J, with 11 bases between. TCRdb itself ran the 5' RACE reads through MiXCR, one entry per CDR3 protein. Among about 400,000 distinct CDR3 sequences listed, 11% were seen once. The TCR comes from a man aged 18 to 29 who received the YFV17D yellow fever vaccine. The chain recombines TRBV5-1 with TRBJ2-2, with a possible D match to TRBD2 (5 bases). The source was PBMCs, collected on the day of the first yellow fever vaccination. CDR3: CASSPSGGTGELFF. DNA for the CDR3: TGCGCCAGCAGCCCCAGCGGTGGCACCGGGGAGCTGTTTTTT.